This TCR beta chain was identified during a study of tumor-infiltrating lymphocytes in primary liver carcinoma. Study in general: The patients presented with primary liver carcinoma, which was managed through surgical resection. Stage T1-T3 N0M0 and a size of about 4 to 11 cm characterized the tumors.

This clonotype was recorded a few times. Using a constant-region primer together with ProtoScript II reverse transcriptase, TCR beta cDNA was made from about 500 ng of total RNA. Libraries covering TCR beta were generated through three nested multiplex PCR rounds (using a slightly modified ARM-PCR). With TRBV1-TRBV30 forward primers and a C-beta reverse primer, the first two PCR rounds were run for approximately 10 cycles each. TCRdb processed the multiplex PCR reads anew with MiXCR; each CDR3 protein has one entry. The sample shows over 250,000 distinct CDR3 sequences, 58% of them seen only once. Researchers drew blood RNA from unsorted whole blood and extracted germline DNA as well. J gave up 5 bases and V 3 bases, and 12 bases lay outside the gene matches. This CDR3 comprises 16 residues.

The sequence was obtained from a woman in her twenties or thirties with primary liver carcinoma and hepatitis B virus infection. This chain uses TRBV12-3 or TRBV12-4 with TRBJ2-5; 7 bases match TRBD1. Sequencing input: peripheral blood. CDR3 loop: CASSLEEETGRETQYF. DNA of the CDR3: TGTGCCAGCAGTTTGGAGGAGGAGACAGGGCGGGAGACCCAGTACTTC.